This T cell receptor (beta chain) was recorded in a study of blood T cells in healthy people across ages. Study results and caveats: Older age went with lower TCR beta diversity per million T cells, in a roughly linear way. Long-lived donors had more naive CD4+ cells and higher diversity than aged donors. Estimates of diversity drawn from one million T cells were considered underestimates.

This clonotype was observed a few times. The antigen remains undetermined. A sample-barcoded 5' primer and a J-beta primer mix were used in a second PCR of roughly 7 to 11 cycles. A template-switch adaptor that had 12 random nucleotides put a tag on each cDNA molecule. A single record per CDR3 protein comes from TCRdb applying MiXCR to the 5' RACE reads. The table shows about 1,600,000 distinct CDR3 sequences, with 35% to 45% occurring only once. V shed 3 bases and J 6 bases; nucleotides not matched to a gene: 6. The CDR3 has 14 amino acids. Per germline, CDR1 SGDLS and CDR2 YYNGEE. Sequencing used blood. The rearrangement uses TRBV9 and TRBJ2-3, with 8 bases lining up with TRBD1. This TCR derives from a woman aged 18-35 years in good health. CDR3 sequence (DNA): TGTGCCAGCAGCGATTGGACAGGGCAGGATACGCAGTATTTT. It encodes CASSDWTGQDTQYF.